The rows below give T cell receptor beta chains drawn from one sample of a study of cytomegalovirus exposure and HLA in healthy donors. Profiled with immunoSEQ multiplex PCR; TCRdb holds only in-frame clones, not every one. The table lists more than 80,000 clones, 65% to 80% of them singletons. Sequenced input: PBMCs. The source of these receptors is a male donor in good health and CMV-seropositive. The CDR3 runs from the conserved cysteine through the conserved F or W. Fields, in order: V gene, clone size, D gene, J gene, CDR3 protein, CDR3 DNA. D genes are given only for firm matches. Clone size is shown for a subset of rows, as once, few, many or a class of expanded clone.

>TRBV4-3|few|-|TRBJ1-1
CASSQFLPTGSVSMNTEAFF
TGCGCCAGCAGCCAATTTCTCCCGACCGGGTCGGTCAGCATGAACACTGAAGCTTTCTTT
>TRBV4-3|-|-|TRBJ1-3
CASSQNRVIGYGNTIYF
TGCGCCAGCAGCCAGAACAGGGTCATAGGCTATGGAAACACCATATATTTT
>TRBV18|-|TRBD2|TRBJ2-1
CASSPNNPGLGNEQFF
TGTGCCAGCTCACCAAACAACCCGGGACTAGGGAATGAGCAGTTCTTC
>TRBV4-1|-|-|TRBJ1-4
CASSHAGSGNEKLFF
TGCGCCAGCAGCCACGCAGGGTCAGGTAATGAAAAACTGTTTTTT
>TRBV6-5|-|-|TRBJ2-3
CASNLRSTDTQYF
TGTGCCAGCAATTTGAGGTCCACAGATACGCAGTATTTT
>TRBV29-1|-|-|TRBJ1-5
CSVGGGGNQPQHF
TGCAGCGTTGGAGGGGGTGGCAATCAGCCCCAGCATTTT
>TRBV28|-|TRBD2|TRBJ2-7
CASSLPSKGTSGRRSEQYF
TGTGCCAGCAGCCTCCCTTCCAAGGGGACTAGCGGGAGAAGGTCCGAGCAGTACTTC
>TRBV7-6|-|-|TRBJ2-3
CASSPSRGGADTQYF
TGTGCCAGCAGCCCATCTAGAGGGGGGGCAGATACGCAGTATTTT
>TRBV27|few|TRBD1|TRBJ1-5
CASTSGGGNQPQHF
TGTGCCAGCACCTCAGGGGGCGGCAATCAGCCCCAGCATTTT
>TRBV28|-|-|TRBJ1-2
CASTPQGYGYTF
TGTGCCAGCACCCCACAGGGCTATGGCTACACCTTC
>TRBV4-2|medium-sized|TRBD1|TRBJ2-3
CASSQHGTGGVDTQYF
TGTGCCAGCAGCCAACACGGGACAGGGGGCGTAGATACGCAGTATTTT
>TRBV7-9|-|TRBD1|TRBJ2-7
CASSFIGFSDRGSSYEQYF
TGTGCCAGCAGCTTTATCGGTTTTTCGGACAGGGGGAGCTCCTACGAGCAGTACTTC
>TRBV9|-|TRBD2|TRBJ2-4
CASSTRLAGGVQYF
TGTGCCAGCAGCACTCGACTAGCGGGAGGTGTTCAGTACTTC
>TRBV7-9|-|TRBD1|TRBJ1-3
CASSLSGTGGSRSGNTIYF
TGTGCCAGCAGCTTATCTGGGACAGGGGGTTCCCGCTCTGGAAACACCATATATTTT
>TRBV2|-|-|TRBJ1-5
CASSVRGPFNQPQHF
TGTGCCAGCAGTGTCCGGGGTCCCTTCAATCAGCCCCAGCATTTT
>TRBV27|once|-|TRBJ2-7
CASSPPQGSYEQYF
TGTGCCAGCAGTCCCCCACAGGGATCCTACGAGCAGTACTTC
>TRBV6-1|-|-|TRBJ2-4
CASNEGGAVLVAKNIQYF
TGTGCCAGCAATGAGGGGGGGGCCGTTTTGGTAGCCAAAAACATTCAGTACTTC
>TRBV19|-|-|TRBJ2-7
CASSLLQGTGEQYF
TGTGCCAGTAGTCTCCTACAGGGTACTGGAGAGCAGTACTTC
>TRBV7-3|-|-|TRBJ2-7
CASSPGTLYEQYF
TGTGCCAGCAGCCCCGGGACTCTCTACGAGCAGTACTTC
>TRBV4-3|-|TRBD1|TRBJ2-7
CASSQRPGQGNEQYF
TGCGCCAGCAGCCAACGACCGGGACAGGGAAACGAGCAGTACTTC
>TRBV15|-|TRBD2|TRBJ2-4
CATSNSAGGQDIQYF
TGTGCCACCAGCAATTCGGCGGGAGGGCAGGACATTCAGTACTTC
>TRBV4-1|-|TRBD1|TRBJ2-7
CASSQGTRQGVYEQYF
TGCGCCAGCAGCCAAGGGACCCGACAGGGGGTCTACGAGCAGTACTTC
>TRBV5-1|-|TRBD1|TRBJ1-2
CASSSTTGQTNYGYTF
TGCGCCAGCAGCTCGACTACGGGACAGACCAACTATGGCTACACCTTC
>TRBV6-9|-|-|TRBJ2-7
CASNPKARGSYEQYF
TGTGCCAGCAACCCAAAGGCTCGGGGCTCCTACGAGCAGTACTTC
>TRBV29-1|-|TRBD1|TRBJ2-1
CSGQGYNEQFF
TGCAGCGGACAGGGTTACAATGAGCAGTTCTTC
>TRBV30|-|TRBD2|TRBJ2-1
CARGLHYNEQFF
TGTGCCCGGGGACTACACTACAATGAGCAGTTCTTC
>TRBV9|-|TRBD1|TRBJ1-2
CASSKQTGGGLGGYTF
TGTGCCAGCAGCAAACAAACAGGGGGCGGTCTTGGTGGCTACACCTTC
>TRBV27|few|-|TRBJ1-1
CATFSRPRGLNTEAFF
TGTGCCACCTTCTCTCGGCCGCGAGGATTGAACACTGAAGCTTTCTTT
>TRBV9|-|TRBD2|TRBJ2-3
CASSARLAHSTDTQYF
TGTGCCAGCAGCGCACGACTAGCGCATAGCACAGATACGCAGTATTTT
>TRBV4-3|few|-|TRBJ1-3
CASSQVSGGRLGNTIYF
TGCGCCAGCAGCCAAGTTTCCGGGGGGAGGCTTGGAAACACCATATATTTT
>TRBV5-1|-|-|TRBJ1-2
CASSLGLGYSSMGYTF
TGCGCCAGCAGCTTGGGTCTTGGCTACAGTTCTATGGGCTACACCTTC
>TRBV7-8|-|-|TRBJ2-1
CASSSAESSYYSHEQFF
TGTGCCAGCAGCTCCGCCGAATCATCCTACTATTCCCATGAGCAGTTCTTC
>TRBV7-9|-|-|TRBJ1-1
CASSLVDGRDTEAFF
TGTGCCAGCAGCTTAGTCGACGGTCGGGACACTGAAGCTTTCTTT
>TRBV15|-|-|TRBJ2-1
CATSSLGGGVVNEQFF
TGTGCCACCAGCTCCCTTGGAGGGGGCGTAGTAAATGAGCAGTTCTTC
>TRBV6-1|-|TRBD2|TRBJ2-7
CASREGLAGSYEQYF
TGTGCCAGCAGGGAGGGACTAGCGGGATCCTACGAGCAGTACTTC
>TRBV25-1|-|TRBD1|TRBJ1-6
CASSVQGVYNSPLHF
TGTGCCAGCAGCGTCCAGGGGGTCTATAATTCACCCCTCCACTTT